A single T cell receptor (beta chain) is shown here with its context. The antigen is unknown. Trimming took off 0 bases at V and 2 bases at J, with 7 bases between the two ends. Germline lookup yields CDR1 MNHEY and CDR2 SVGAGI. The length of the CDR3 is 14 residues. Using immunoSEQ multiplex PCR, the repertoire was profiled, and TCRdb retains in-frame clones only, with some absent. Among 120,000 to 150,000 clones, about 92% were seen once, and the ten largest hold approximately 5%. The sample belongs to a study of T cell responses to AZD1222 COVID-19 vaccine. Study observations and caveats: Sampled repertoires all dated from after the peak T cell response. Of the AZD1222 recipients, only 5 or 6 were seropositive at baseline. When two AZD1222 doses had been given, Spike-specific TCR breadth and depth rose. Spike-spanning, vaccine-associated CD4 TCRs were dominant at 160-218 and 743-854.

The clonotype originates from an adult in good health. The sequences come from peripheral blood, collected on day 0 of AZD1222 vaccination. This rearrangement joins TRBV6-5 to TRBJ1-1; D ambiguous. CDR3 sequence: CASSYSRGNTEAFF. The CDR3 DNA is TGTGCCAGCAGTTACTCGAGAGGTAACACTGAAGCTTTCTTT.